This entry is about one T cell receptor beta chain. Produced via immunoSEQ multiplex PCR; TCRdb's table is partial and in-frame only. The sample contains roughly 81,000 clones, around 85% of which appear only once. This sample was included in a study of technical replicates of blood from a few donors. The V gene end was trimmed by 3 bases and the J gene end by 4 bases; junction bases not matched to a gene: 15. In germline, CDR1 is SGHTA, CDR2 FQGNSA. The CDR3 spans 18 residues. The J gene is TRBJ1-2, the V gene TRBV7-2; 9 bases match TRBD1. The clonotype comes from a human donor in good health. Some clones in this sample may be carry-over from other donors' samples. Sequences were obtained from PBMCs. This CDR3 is CASSFLRDRVGTGYGYTF. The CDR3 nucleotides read TGTGCCAGCAGCTTTCTCCGGGACAGGGTGGGGACGGGCTATGGCTACACCTTC.